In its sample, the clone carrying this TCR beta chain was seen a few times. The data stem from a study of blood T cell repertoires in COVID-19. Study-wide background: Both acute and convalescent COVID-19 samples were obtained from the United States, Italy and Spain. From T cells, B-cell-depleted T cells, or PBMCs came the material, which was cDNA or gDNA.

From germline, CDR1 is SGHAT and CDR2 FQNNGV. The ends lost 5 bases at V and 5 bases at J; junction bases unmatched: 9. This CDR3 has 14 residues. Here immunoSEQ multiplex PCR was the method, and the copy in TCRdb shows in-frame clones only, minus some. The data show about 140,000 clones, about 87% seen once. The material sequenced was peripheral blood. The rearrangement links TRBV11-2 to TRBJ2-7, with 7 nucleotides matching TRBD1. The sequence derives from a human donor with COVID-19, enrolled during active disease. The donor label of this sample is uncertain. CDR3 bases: TGTGCCAGCAGCCCACACAGGGGTAACGACGAGCAGTACTTC. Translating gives CASSPHRGNDEQYF.